The 16 T cell receptor beta chains presented below share a single source sample, sequenced in a study of blood T cell repertoires in COVID-19. Sequenced by immunoSEQ multiplex PCR; TCRdb stores in-frame clones only, minus some. The top ten clones hold around 3.9% of a sample with some 130,000 clones, 75% to 85% of them seen once. Sequenced sample: peripheral blood. The receptors were gathered from a woman older than 75 with acute or convalescent COVID-19.

The chain recombines TRBV20-1 with TRBJ1-1, with 8 bases identical to TRBD1. CDR3 length: 15 amino acids. Trimming at V came to 3 bases and at J to 8 bases, leaving 14 bases not matched to a gene. Germline V lookup: CDR1 DFQATT, CDR2 SNEGSKA (reference sequence). The CDR3 is CSASPDRGIFFEAFF. For the CDR3, the DNA is TGCAGTGCTAGTCCCGACAGGGGAATTTTTTTCGAAGCTTTCTTT.

The chain combines TRBV6-6 with TRBJ1-5, with 9 positions matching TRBD1. The CDR3 is 15 residues long. Germline CDR1 reads MNHNY; CDR2 reads SVGAGI (reference sequence). Unmatched junction bases numbered 8, after V lost 4 bases and J lost 7 bases. The CDR3 sequence is CASSSSGDRAQPQHF. The CDR3 DNA reads as TGTGCCAGCAGTTCATCCGGGGACAGGGCACAGCCCCAGCATTTT.

This chain links TRBV9 with TRBJ2-2; D is unresolved. The germline CDR1 and CDR2 sequences are SGDLS and YYNGEE. The CDR3 loop spans 16 amino acids. Trimming took 3 bases from V and 0 from J, leaving 12 bases between them. CDR3 DNA sequence: TGTGCCAGCAGCGCCCGAGTATTAGCGAACACCGGGGAGCTGTTTTTT. This gives the protein CASSARVLANTGELFF.

The rearrangement uses TRBV7-2 and TRBJ1-2; the match to TRBD1 covers 9 bases. Per germline, CDR1 SGHTA and CDR2 FQGNSA. V shed 1 base and J 5 bases; nucleotides not matched to a gene: 2. This CDR3 region has 14 residues. In nucleotides, the CDR3 is TGTGCCAGCAGCTTAGTAGGGACAGGGTATGGCTACACCTTC. It specifies CASSLVGTGYGYTF.

This chain joins TRBV7-2 and TRBJ1-1; the match to TRBD1 covers 12 bases. Losses at the gene ends were 5 bases for V and 10 bases for J; bases not matched to a gene: 5. The CDR3 runs 13 residues. Per germline, CDR1 SGHTA and CDR2 FQGNSA. The CDR3: CASSNRDRGRAFF. The CDR3 DNA reads as TGTGCCAGCAGCAACCGGGACAGGGGGCGAGCTTTCTTT.

This chain links TRBV19 with TRBJ1-5; 7 bases match TRBD1. The ends lost 5 bases at V and 3 bases at J; junction bases unmatched: 10. Germline V gives CDR1 LNHDA, CDR2 SQIVND (reference sequence). This CDR3 is built from 16 residues. The CDR3 reads CASSSQQGKANQPQHF. For the CDR3, the DNA is TGTGCCAGTAGTTCTCAACAGGGGAAGGCCAATCAGCCCCAGCATTTT.

The chain is built from TRBV4-3 and TRBJ2-3; 7 positions agree with TRBD2. With 0 bases clipped from V and 4 bases from J, the junction kept 13 bases outside the gene matches. This CDR3 region has 18 residues. The germline CDR1 and CDR2 sequences are LGHNA and YSLEER. The CDR3 spells CASSQDFMAGAPPDTQYF. The DNA for the CDR3 is TGCGCCAGCAGCCAAGATTTTATGGCGGGAGCCCCTCCAGATACGCAGTATTTT.

The rearrangement links TRBV7-9 to TRBJ1-2; TRBD1 might be the D (6 bases). The CDR3 is 13 amino acids. The germline CDR1 and CDR2 sequences are SEHNR and FQNEAQ (reference sequence). V lost 6 bases and J 7 bases, leaving 15 bases between the germline ends. CDR3 nucleotides: TGTGCCAGCAGTGGACAGATAAGGACTGGCTACACCTTC. It encodes CASSGQIRTGYTF.

This chain joins TRBV7-2 and TRBJ2-1; D unclear. Per the germline V gene, CDR1 is SGHTA and CDR2 is FQGNSA. Trimming removed 3 bases from V and 0 bases from J, with 9 bases in between. The CDR3 is made up of 15 amino acids. CDR3 DNA: TGTGCCAGCAGCTTTTCAGAAAGCTCCTACAATGAGCAGTTCTTC. Translation: CASSFSESSYNEQFF. The full variable domain, its missing parts supplied by reference TRBV7-2 and TRBJ2-1, is GAGVSQSPSNKVTEKGKDVELRCDPISGHTALYWYRQSLGQGLEFLIYFQGNSAPDKSGLPSDRFSAERTGGSVSTLTIQRTQQEDSAVYLCASSFSESSYNEQFFGPGTRLTVL.

This chain links TRBV7-4 with TRBJ2-7; 7 bases are shared with TRBD1. CDR3 length: 16 residues. The J segment lost 0 bases and the V segment lost 6 bases, leaving 11 bases of the junction unmatched. From germline, CDR1 is SGHVT and CDR2 SQSDAQ. Written as DNA, the CDR3 is TGTGCCAGCAGTTTCCCTGGACAGGAATTCTCCTACGAGCAGTACTTC. Translating gives CASSFPGQEFSYEQYF.

This clone appeared a few times. The chain recombines TRBV6-2 or TRBV6-3 with TRBJ2-7; D might be TRBD1 (6 bases). This CDR3 has 15 amino acids. Germline CDR1 and CDR2: MNHEY and SVGEGT. Between the trimmed V and J ends, which lost 5 bases and 0 bases, there was a span of 14 bases. The CDR3 protein is CASSRPGTFSYEQYF. CDR3 in DNA: TGTGCCAGCAGTCGTCCCGGGACATTCTCCTACGAGCAGTACTTC.

The V gene is TRBV2, the J gene TRBJ1-2; the D gene is possibly TRBD1 (6 bases). V was pared by 6 bases and J by 5 bases, with 16 bases between. Germline loops: CDR1 SNHLY, CDR2 FYNNEI. The CDR3 is 14 residues long. CDR3 in amino acids: CASSPRGFGYGYTF. The CDR3 nucleotides are TGTGCCAGCAGCCCTAGGGGGTTCGGGTATGGCTACACCTTC.

This clone is classed as large. The CDR3 nucleotides read TGTGCCAGCAGCGAATTCAGTCAGCCCCAGCATTTT. Translated: CASSEFSQPQHF. The chain joins TRBV7-2 to TRBJ1-5; the D is unclear. The germline V gene encodes CDR1 SGHTA and CDR2 FQGNSA. V lost 5 bases and J 6 bases, leaving 8 bases between the germline ends. This CDR3 comprises 12 residues.

The gene calls are TRBV2 and TRBJ1-2; D is unresolved. Germline V gene data show CDR1 as SNHLY and CDR2 as FYNNEI. The CDR3 spans 13 residues. V dropped 2 bases and J dropped 1 base, with 5 bases sitting between them. The CDR3 region is CASSETVNYGYTF. CDR3 DNA: TGTGCCAGCAGTGAAACAGTTAACTATGGCTACACCTTC.

The V gene is TRBV6-6, the J gene TRBJ1-2, with D unresolved. The germline V gene encodes CDR1 MNHNY and CDR2 SVGAGI (reference sequence). The CDR3 runs to 12 residues. With 5 bases removed from V and 8 bases from J, the gap between germline ends came to 12 bases. CDR3 residues: CASSPPTGGYTF. DNA for the CDR3: TGTGCCAGCAGTCCACCGACGGGGGGCTACACCTTC.

The rearrangement joins TRBV5-1 to TRBJ2-1; perhaps TRBD2 as D (5 bases). The V end was cut by 7 bases, the J end by 0 bases, with 14 bases between. Germline CDR1 reads SGHRS; CDR2 reads YFSETQ. The length of the CDR3 is 15 residues. The CDR3 DNA reads TGCGCCAGCGGAGAAACTGGGAGCTCCTACAATGAGCAGTTCTTC. It codes for CASGETGSSYNEQFF. The full variable domain, rest sourced from reference TRBV5-1 and TRBJ2-1, is KAGVTQTPRYLIKTRGQQVTLSCSPISGHRSVSWYQQTPGQGLQFLFEYFSETQRNKGNFPGRFSGRQFSNSRSEMNVSTLELGDSALYLCASGETGSSYNEQFFGPGTRLTVL.